This T cell receptor beta chain was documented in a study of T cells in Graves' hyperthyroidism and ophthalmopathy (dated by TCRdb to the late 2010s). Looking at the study overall: Peripheral blood was sampled at the time of initial diagnosis, prior to any treatment. A discovery cohort of about a hundred patients, 43 with Graves' ophthalmopathy and about 60 with stable Graves' hyperthyroidism, was used to find distinguishing TCR V-J signatures. An independent validation cohort of 18 to 20 hyperthyroidism patients and about 15 patients who later progressed to ophthalmopathy tested prospective prediction of ophthalmopathy. For training and testing, the 100 patients in the discovery cohort were randomly divided in a 7:3 ratio. Thyroid tissue and blood T-cell repertoires from six Graves' hyperthyroidism patients were also compared in the study. After blood sampling, hyperthyroidism patients were treated with methimazole at a starting dose of 30 mg daily, and ophthalmopathy patients were treated with high-dose intravenous methylprednisolone. The paper describes TCR Vbeta CDR3 sequencing of some 130 peripheral blood samples, made up of 40 to 45 ophthalmopathy patients, 70 to 75 hyperthyroidism patients and 17 progressor patients. What the authors observed across the whole study: Most expanded thyroid clonotypes (frequency above 0.001) were also found in blood, which suggests that blood repertoires may mirror thyroid immune responses. Ophthalmopathy was separated from stable hyperthyroidism by a 13 V-J signature model, with approximately 85% sensitivity and about 81% specificity obtained in cross-validation and 80%/75% obtained in testing. No statistical method was used to fix the sample size in advance, and group allocation was not hidden from the investigators. During validation, the model predicted progression to ophthalmopathy a median of about 6.5 months ahead of onset, with around 71% sensitivity and 72.22% specificity.

From the cysteine through the phenylalanine, the CDR3 covers 13 amino acids. The retained sequence is limited to the CDR3, 39 bases, with the frame set at the first base. Relative to germline, V is missing 5 bases and J is missing 8 bases, with 8 bases of the junction outside any gene match. CDR1 is given as DFQATT and CDR2 as SNEGSKA, both from the germline V gene (reference sequence). The TCR beta CDR3 regions were amplified from the RNA transcripts. The first round of RT-PCR for the TCR CDR3 was performed with the HTBI primer set and the Qiagen OneStep RT-PCR kit. A second multiplex PCR round built the libraries, followed by size selection and purification. Libraries were sequenced paired-end with 100 bp reads on an Illumina HiSeq2000. In the paper's pipeline: SOAPnuke was used to process the raw data, removing reads that contained adapters or uncalled bases, had a mean Phred below 15, or lacked an exact match to the constant primer or identifier. COPE v1.2.5 was used to merge high-quality paired reads, and clonotypes were defined as unique nucleotide sequences. MiTCR v1.1 was used to align the clonotypes against IMGT TRBV, TRBD and TRBJ reference segments. The analysis was restricted to V-J combinations with a frequency above 0.0001, which together covered roughly 99% of the repertoires. The TCS score was defined as F50 (clonal expansion) divided by E x V (chaos), with BLOSUM62-based TCRdist calculated between CDR3 peptides within each V-J. Welch's t-statistics and random forest reduced several hundred V-J features to 13, which were used in a naive Bayes classifier (R e1071). Starting from the raw public reads, TCRdb applied fastp trimming at Q25, assembled clones with MiXCR and retained in-frame beta chains. Identical CDR3 proteins give one entry, which carries the most common genes and DNA. TCRdb's processing, not the study's, gives the V and J calls here. Recorded for this sample are 300,000 to 400,000 distinct CDR3 sequences; around a sixth of them occurred a single time. The ten largest clones add up to 45% to 50% of the sample.

As concerns this clonotype: Its specific antigen is unknown. Nothing much larger sits one base from this clone, and base qualities are not available.

Stable Graves' hyperthyroidism was defined as the absence of progression to ophthalmopathy over 18 months of follow-up. The hyperthyroidism patients were between 18 and 65 years old and newly diagnosed, with a disease duration of less than 2 months. Patients with uncontrolled infections, other autoimmune diseases, pregnancy or lactation were excluded. Diagnoses were established on the basis of clinical symptoms, serum thyroxine and TRAb, thyroid ultrasound, and orbital computed tomography. PBMCs were separated from 8 to 10 ml of fresh peripheral blood using Ficoll-Paque density gradient centrifugation. Trizol reagent was used to extract total RNA, and RNA quality was then checked on an Agilent 2100 Bioanalyzer.

This TCR was recovered from a woman aged 45-60 years with Graves' hyperthyroidism. Sequencing input: blood. The chain uses TRBV20-1 and TRBJ2-1; 8 middle bases align to TRBD2. CDR3 sequence: CSALRTSNDEQFF. The sequenced DNA: TGCAGTGCTCTCAGGACTAGCAACGATGAGCAGTTCTTC.